A single sample is the source of the 17 T cell receptor beta chains below, sequenced in a study of tumor-infiltrating lymphocytes in primary liver carcinoma. The source of the blood RNA was unsorted whole blood, and germline DNA was extracted as well. TCR beta cDNA was prepared out of 500 ng total RNA by means of a constant-region primer. Three nested multiplex PCR rounds, a slightly modified ARM-PCR, produced the libraries for TCR beta. The two initial PCR rounds, nine to eleven cycles each, used TRBV1-TRBV30 forward and C-beta reverse primers. Via MiXCR, TCRdb re-called the multiplex PCR reads, giving one row per CDR3 protein. The data contain roughly 330,000 distinct CDR3 sequences, around three fifths of them singletons. Sequences were obtained from peripheral blood. Source of these receptors: a man in his forties with primary liver carcinoma and hepatitis B virus infection.

Only one count was recorded for this clonotype. The conserved final phenylalanine or tryptophan is absent from the CDR3, which likely points to a read error. The chain couples TRBV11-2 to TRBJ2-2, with D hard to call. The CDR3 consists of 15 residues. Per germline, CDR1 SGHAT and CDR2 FQNNGV. Here the CDR3 reads CASSFRQSNAGELFS. CDR3 sequence (DNA): TGTGCCAGCAGCTTTAGGCAATCGAACGCCGGGGAGCTGTTTTCT.

On this clonotype itself: The junction shows a germline mismatch at one end, possibly a read error. The genes are TRBV7-9 and TRBJ2-7; 9 bases agree with TRBD1. The CDR3 sequence is 15 residues long. The germline gives CDR1 SEHNR, CDR2 FQNEAQ (reference sequence). CDR3 bases: TGTGCCAGCAACTTAGCGACAGGGGGAACCTACGAGCAGTACTTC. It yields the protein CASNLATGGTYEQYF.

Of note for this clonotype: A single base separates this from a much larger clone, so it may be a read error. CDR3 residues: CASSLSSALTYQQYF. The CDR3 coding sequence is TGTGCCAGCAGCTTATCTAGCGCATTAACCTACCAGCAGTACTTC. The V and J genes are TRBV5-5 and TRBJ2-7; possible D gene TRBD2, 6 bases. The CDR3 totals 15 residues. Germline V gene sequence: CDR1 SGHKS, CDR2 YYEKEE (reference sequence). Supplemented by reference TRBV5-5 and TRBJ2-7, the full variable domain reads DAGVTQSPTHLIKTRGQQVTLRCSPISGHKSVSWYQQVLGQGPQFIFQYYEKEERGRGNFPDRFSARQFPNYSSELNVNALLLGDSALYLCASSLSSALTYQQYFGPGTRLTVT.

This sequence joins TRBV4-1 and TRBJ2-1; 10 bases fit TRBD2. The V segment lost 5 bases and the J segment 5 bases; nucleotides outside the gene matches: 12. This CDR3 has 17 residues. The V gene's germline CDR1 is MGHRA and CDR2 YSYEKL. CDR3 coding DNA: TGCGCCAGCAGCAAAGTAATCCTAGCGGGAGAGAACAATGAGCAGTTCTTC. It is translated as CASSKVILAGENNEQFF.

Many counts were recorded for this clonotype. The gene calls are TRBV4-3 and TRBJ1-2; 7 nucleotides align to TRBD1. The J segment lost 4 bases and the V segment lost 0 bases, leaving 8 bases of the junction unmatched. Per the germline V gene, CDR1 is LGHNA and CDR2 is YSLEER. The CDR3 covers 16 residues. In DNA form, the CDR3 reads TGCGCCAGCAGCCAAGAAGCGGGACAGAGATTCTATGGCTACACCTTC. Translation gives CASSQEAGQRFYGYTF.

For this clonotype: This may be a read error, as it is one base from a much larger clone. The chain links TRBV10-2 to TRBJ2-1; 8 nucleotides align to TRBD2. The CDR3 has 13 residues. Germline V gene data show CDR1 as WSHSY and CDR2 as SAAADI. CDR3 sequence: CASRGLAGNKQFF. CDR3 coding DNA: TGCGCCAGCAGGGGGCTAGCGGGCAATAAGCAGTTCTTC.

There are many counts of this clonotype. The chain combines TRBV29-1 with TRBJ2-7; D ambiguous. V lost 6 bases and J 3 bases, leaving 18 bases between the germline ends. The CDR3 is made up of 14 amino acids. Germline V gives CDR1 SQVTM, CDR2 ANQGSEA. For the CDR3, the DNA is TGCAGCGTCCCCGGACCCCCGGAAGGCTACGAGCAGTACTTC. Translation: CSVPGPPEGYEQYF.

This clonotype was observed at least ten times. The CDR3 DNA sequence: TGCAGCGCTGGGGTGGGGGGATGGGACACTGAAGCTTTCTTT. This sequence encodes CSAGVGGWDTEAFF. The gene calls are TRBV29-1 and TRBJ1-1; D is perhaps TRBD1 (5 bases). V was cut by 7 bases and J by 3 bases, with 18 bases left in between. There are 14 residues in the CDR3. Germline V gene lookup returns CDR1 SQVTM and CDR2 ANQGSEA.

This clonotype was picked up many times. V gene TRBV5-5 combines with J gene TRBJ2-3; no clear D gene. CDR1 and CDR2 from the germline V gene are SGHKS and YYEKEE (reference sequence). Trimming took off 1 base at V and 2 bases at J, with 8 bases between the two ends. The CDR3 is made up of 14 amino acids. Here the CDR3 DNA reads TGTGCCAGCAGCTTGCTTGGAATCACAGATACGCAGTATTTT. Protein product: CASSLLGITDTQYF.

V gene TRBV5-1 combines with J gene TRBJ2-2; no clear D gene. This CDR3 region has 14 residues. V was pared by 4 bases and J by 1 base, with 8 bases between. Germline loops: CDR1 SGHRS, CDR2 YFSETQ. The CDR3 reads CASSRTMNTGELFF. CDR3 in DNA: TGCGCCAGCAGCCGAACAATGAACACCGGGGAGCTGTTTTTT. The whole variable domain, remainder taken from reference TRBV5-1 and TRBJ2-2, is KAGVTQTPRYLIKTRGQQVTLSCSPISGHRSVSWYQQTPGQGLQFLFEYFSETQRNKGNFPGRFSGRQFSNSRSEMNVSTLELGDSALYLCASSRTMNTGELFFGEGSRLTVL.

This chain links TRBV5-6 with TRBJ2-3; no firm D call. Trimming left V 0 bases short and J 6 bases short, with 14 bases between. The CDR3 contains 15 residues. Germline V gives CDR1 SGHDT, CDR2 YYEEEE. CDR3 coding DNA: TGTGCCAGCAGCTTGGTATTTGGCGTCACTGATACGCAGTATTTT. This codes for CASSLVFGVTDTQYF.

This clonotype was counted a few times. The chain carries TRBV5-5 and TRBJ2-2, with unresolved D. Germline CDR1 SGHKS, CDR2 YYEKEE (reference sequence). The CDR3 is 16 residues long. The ends were cut back, 2 bases at V and 2 bases at J, with 13 bases in the middle. CDR3 sequence reads: CASSFSRAANTGELFF. The DNA for the CDR3 is TGTGCCAGCAGCTTTAGTAGGGCGGCAAACACCGGGGAGCTGTTTTTT.

About this clonotype: One end of the junction is discordant with germline, which a read error may explain. CDR3 protein: CASCLEGGLSYEQYF. The CDR3 nucleotides are TGCGCCAGCTGCTTGGAAGGGGGACTTAGCTACGAGCAGTACTTC. The rearrangement uses TRBV5-1 and TRBJ2-7; either TRBD1 or TRBD2 may supply D (6 bases each). CDR1 and CDR2 from the germline V gene are SGHRS and YFSETQ. The length of the CDR3 is 15 residues.

This clonotype was seen many times. This rearrangement joins TRBV10-3 to TRBJ2-3; D not resolved. The V gene lost 6 bases and the J gene lost 0 bases, with 10 bases spanning the gap. Per the germline V gene, CDR1 is ENHRY and CDR2 is SYGVKD. The CDR3 sequence is 14 residues long. CDR3 protein: CAIRSPRSTDTQYF. DNA for the CDR3: TGTGCCATCAGAAGTCCACGTAGCACAGATACGCAGTATTTT.

The table lists this clonotype with a few counts. The conserved phenylalanine or tryptophan normally closing the CDR3 is absent here, so this likely arose from a read error. The rearrangement joins TRBV11-2 to TRBJ2-5; D gene uncertain. Germline CDR1 reads SGHAT; CDR2 reads FQNNGV. Trimming pared 3 bases from V and 1 base from J, leaving 12 bases between. This CDR3 region has 15 residues. CDR3 in DNA: TGTGCCAGCAGCTTCTTATCAGGTGTCCAAGAGACCCAGTACCTC. This codes for CASSFLSGVQETQYL.

This chain links TRBV5-6 with TRBJ2-1; D is unresolved. The V end lost 2 bases, the J end lost 0 bases, and 15 bases lay between the germline ends. CDR1 and CDR2 (germline): SGHDT, YYEEEE. The CDR3 length is 17 residues. CDR3 loop: CASSFIGAMSSYNEQFF. The CDR3 DNA follows: TGTGCCAGCAGCTTCATAGGAGCGATGAGCTCCTACAATGAGCAGTTCTTC.

The sample holds many counts of this clonotype. The J gene is TRBJ2-7, the V gene TRBV4-1; perhaps TRBD2 as D (5 bases). This CDR3 has 19 amino acids. Trimming shortened V by 0 bases and J by 2 bases, and 23 bases separated the two germline ends. Per germline, CDR1 MGHRA and CDR2 YSYEKL. CDR3 protein: CASSQDERWAEAKPYEQYF. The CDR3 bases are TGCGCCAGCAGCCAAGATGAAAGATGGGCGGAGGCTAAACCCTACGAGCAGTACTTC.